These 27 T cell receptor beta chains came from one sample sequenced in a study of identical twins. TCRdb processed the 5' RACE reads anew with MiXCR; each CDR3 protein has one entry. In the table there are a few hundred thousand distinct CDR3 sequences, more than 9% of which are singletons. These data also featured in a second study, about yellow fever vaccine responses in identical twins.

Sequencing was performed on PBMCs. The origin of the receptors is a woman between 18 and 29 years old in good health.

The chain joins TRBV29-1 to TRBJ2-7, with D possibly matching TRBD1 (5 bases). The length of the CDR3 is 17 residues. Trimming took 1 base from V and 3 from J, leaving 22 bases between them. Germline values: CDR1 SQVTM, CDR2 ANQGSEA. The CDR3 DNA sequence: TGCAGCGTTGAAGGGTTTGTAACTGGGGCTTTAGGCTACGAGCAGTACTTC. Its protein product is CSVEGFVTGALGYEQYF.

This clonotype was seen ten or more times. The chain couples TRBV20-1 to TRBJ2-3; 8 positions match TRBD2. Germline CDR1 reads DFQATT; CDR2 reads SNEGSKA (reference sequence). CDR3 length: 17 amino acids. Trimming took 3 bases from V and 4 from J; bases not matched to a gene: 15. The CDR3 region has the DNA TGCAGTGCTAGTTTAGGGCTAGCGGGCCCGGGGGCAGATACGCAGTATTTT. Translation gives CSASLGLAGPGADTQYF.

This clonotype appeared a few times. The chain combines TRBV3-1 with TRBJ2-3, with 10 bases identical to TRBD2. V lost 1 base to trimming and J lost 4 bases; unmatched junction nucleotides: 5. Germline V gene lookup returns CDR1 LGHDT and CDR2 YNNKEL (reference sequence). The length of the CDR3 is 16 residues. The CDR3 region has the DNA TGTGCCAGCAGCCAAGGGACTAGCGGAATACCAGATACGCAGTATTTT. Encoded protein: CASSQGTSGIPDTQYF.

V is TRBV27 and J is TRBJ1-6; no firm D call. CDR1 and CDR2 from the germline V gene are MNHEY and SMNVEV (reference sequence). The V end was cut by 5 bases, the J end by 10 bases, with 15 bases between. The CDR3 has 14 amino acids. CDR3 sequence: CASSPSGIGSPLHF. CDR3 in DNA: TGTGCCAGCAGTCCCTCGGGAATAGGCTCACCCCTCCACTTT.

J is TRBJ2-1 and V is TRBV4-3, with 11 positions matching TRBD2. V lost 1 base to trimming and J lost 8 bases; unmatched junction nucleotides: 4. Germline loops: CDR1 LGHNA, CDR2 YSLEER. The CDR3 has 15 residues. In DNA, the CDR3 is TGCGCCAGCAGCCAAGGGCTAGCGGGAGGCGATGAGCAGTTCTTC. It codes for CASSQGLAGGDEQFF.

This clonotype came up many times. This CDR3 is CSVDTGSEKLFF. The CDR3 DNA reads TGCAGCGTTGATACGGGTAGTGAAAAACTGTTTTTT. This chain connects TRBV29-1 to TRBJ1-4; D call uncertain. The CDR3 is 12 amino acids. Germline V gene sequence: CDR1 SQVTM, CDR2 ANQGSEA. V was shortened by 3 bases and J by 7 bases, with 9 bases between the two germline ends.

The V and J genes are TRBV28 and TRBJ1-5; TRBD1 agrees at 8 bases. Germline V gene sequence: CDR1 MDHEN, CDR2 SYDVKM. V shed 7 bases, J shed 5 bases, and the junction held 4 bases outside the gene matches. This CDR3 has 13 residues. The CDR3 DNA is TGTGCCAGCACCAACAGGGGGGATCAGCCCCAGCATTTT. As protein: CASTNRGDQPQHF.

This clonotype appeared a few times. This chain links TRBV27 with TRBJ1-4; D gene uncertain. The V and J ends lost 5 bases and 8 bases respectively, with 12 bases between them. Looked up from germline, CDR1 is MNHEY and CDR2 is SMNVEV (reference sequence). The CDR3 length is 13 residues. CDR3 region: CASSLWTGEKLFF. CDR3 nucleotide sequence: TGTGCCAGCAGTCTATGGACGGGCGAAAAACTGTTTTTT. Filled out from reference TRBV27 and TRBJ1-4, the complete variable domain reads EAQVTQNPRYLITVTGKKLTVTCSQNMNHEYMSWYRQDPGLGLRQIYYSMNVEVTDKGDVPEGYKVSRKEKRNFPLILESPSPNQTSLYFCASSLWTGEKLFFGSGTQLSVL.

The sample holds many counts of this clonotype. The chain is built from TRBV27 and TRBJ2-1, with D possibly being TRBD1 (5 bases). CDR1 and CDR2 from the germline V gene are MNHEY and SMNVEV (reference sequence). V gave up 5 bases and J gave up 4 bases, with 21 bases separating them. The CDR3 contains 17 residues. The CDR3 loop is CASSRATERILYNEQFF. The CDR3 DNA is TGTGCCAGCAGTCGGGCGACAGAGCGAATTCTTTACAATGAGCAGTTCTTC.

In this sample, this clonotype turned up once. The chain carries TRBV20-1 and TRBJ2-1, with 9 bases that match TRBD2. Germline V gene lookup returns CDR1 DFQATT and CDR2 SNEGSKA (reference sequence). The CDR3 has 15 residues. V gave up 5 bases and J gave up 5 bases; unmatched junction bases: 10. The CDR3 spells CSAFHSGRRNNEQFF. The CDR3 DNA sequence: TGCAGTGCTTTCCATAGCGGGAGAAGGAACAATGAGCAGTTCTTC.

At least ten counts were recorded for this clonotype. The chain carries TRBV4-3 and TRBJ2-3, with 13 bases fitting TRBD2. The germline V gene encodes CDR1 LGHNA and CDR2 YSLEER. After removal of 4 bases from V and 5 bases from J, the junction contained 6 bases not matched to a gene. This CDR3 is built from 16 residues. CDR3 protein: CASSPGTSGIRDTQYF. CDR3 sequence (DNA): TGCGCCAGCAGCCCCGGGACTAGCGGGATAAGAGATACGCAGTATTTT.

This clonotype was seen ten or more times. The chain links TRBV5-1 to TRBJ1-1; possibly TRBD1 for D (6 bases). The V end lost 0 bases, the J end lost 11 bases, and 8 bases lay between the germline ends. The CDR3 runs 11 residues. Germline loops: CDR1 SGHRS, CDR2 YFSETQ. The CDR3 protein is CASSLGQGAFF. The CDR3 bases are TGCGCCAGCAGCTTGGGCCAGGGGGCTTTCTTT. Full variable domain (outside the CDR3, taken from reference TRBV5-1 and TRBJ1-1): KAGVTQTPRYLIKTRGQQVTLSCSPISGHRSVSWYQQTPGQGLQFLFEYFSETQRNKGNFPGRFSGRQFSNSRSEMNVSTLELGDSALYLCASSLGQGAFFGQGTRLTVV.

This clonotype appeared a few times. The V call is TRBV11-2, the J call TRBJ2-1, with D possibly matching TRBD1 (5 bases). The CDR3 runs 16 residues. Trimming took 4 bases from V and 4 from J, leaving 17 bases between them. Germline values: CDR1 SGHAT, CDR2 FQNNGV. The CDR3 DNA reads as TGTGCCAGCAGCTCAGGGTCAGGGCGGTTATACAATGAGCAGTTCTTC. Protein sequence: CASSSGSGRLYNEQFF.

As concerns this clonotype: The junction and the germline gene differ at one end; a read error may be behind it. CDR3 in amino acids: CASGEGEESNQPQHF. The DNA of the CDR3 is TGTGCCAGCGGTGAAGGGGAGGAAAGCAATCAGCCCCAGCATTTT. V usage is TRBV2 and J usage is TRBJ1-5; tentative D call: TRBD1 (5 bases). The CDR3 loop spans 15 amino acids. Germline V lookup: CDR1 SNHLY, CDR2 FYNNEI.

This clonotype was detected ten times or more. The rearrangement links TRBV5-1 to TRBJ2-7; D possibly matches TRBD1 or TRBD2 (5 bases each). V was trimmed by 5 bases and J by 2 bases, leaving 14 bases between them. The CDR3 runs 14 residues. Per germline, CDR1 SGHRS and CDR2 YFSETQ. The CDR3 DNA sequence: TGCGCCAGCAGTCCGGGGACCGACCCCTACGAGCAGTACTTC. It translates to CASSPGTDPYEQYF.

This clonotype was seen repeatedly, ten times or more. The chain employs TRBV9 and TRBJ2-5; no clear D. CDR1 is SGDLS and CDR2 is YYNGEE in the germline V gene. V was trimmed by 0 bases and J by 1 base, leaving 7 bases between them. The CDR3 runs to 14 residues. CDR3 sequence (DNA): TGTGCCAGCAGCGTAGGTGGCAGCCAAGAGACCCAGTACTTC. It encodes CASSVGGSQETQYF.

This clonotype was counted between two and nine times. V and J are TRBV4-3 and TRBJ2-7; D remains unclear. Germline values: CDR1 LGHNA, CDR2 YSLEER. Trimming cost V 1 base and J 3 bases, with 7 bases left between them. The CDR3 consists of 13 residues. Written as DNA, the CDR3 is TGCGCCAGCAGCCAAGCTCAGTTCTACGAGCAGTACTTC. The encoded protein is CASSQAQFYEQYF.

This rearrangement joins TRBV18 to TRBJ2-5; D not certain. Germline CDR1 is KGHSH and CDR2 is LQKENI. Trimming cost V 0 bases and J 1 base, with 12 bases left between them. CDR3 size: 16 residues. CDR3 region: CASSPPIRAFQETQYF. The CDR3 DNA sequence: TGTGCCAGCTCACCACCGATTAGAGCATTCCAAGAGACCCAGTACTTC.

This clonotype was detected only a few times. This sequence joins TRBV2 and TRBJ2-7; 8 nucleotides match TRBD2. Trimming cost V 3 bases and J 2 bases; bases outside gene matches: 3. The CDR3 is 14 residues long. In germline, CDR1 is SNHLY, CDR2 FYNNEI. CDR3 protein: CASSDSGRPYEQYF. CDR3 sequence (DNA): TGTGCCAGCAGTGACAGCGGGAGACCCTACGAGCAGTACTTC.

There are a few counts of this clonotype. The genes are TRBV5-6 and TRBJ2-2; D is ambiguous. The germline CDR1 and CDR2 sequences are SGHDT and YYEEEE. CDR3 length: 13 residues. Trimming stripped 7 bases from V and 3 bases from J, with 10 bases between. The CDR3 loop reads CASVRRYTGELFF. CDR3 sequence (DNA): TGTGCCAGCGTCCGTCGATACACCGGGGAGCTGTTTTTT. Supplemented by reference TRBV5-6 and TRBJ2-2, the full variable domain reads DAGVTQSPTHLIKTRGQQVTLRCSPKSGHDTVSWYQQALGQGPQFIFQYYEEEERQRGNFPDRFSGHQFPNYSSELNVNALLLGDSALYLCASVRRYTGELFFGEGSRLTVL.

This clonotype was detected many times. V gene TRBV6-5 combines with J gene TRBJ1-2; TRBD1 is a possible D gene (5 bases). Per germline, CDR1 MNHEY and CDR2 SVGAGI. Deletions cut 4 bases from V and 4 bases from J, with 10 bases between. The CDR3 sequence is 13 residues long. DNA of the CDR3: TGTGCCAGCAGTTCCAGGGATCTCTATGGCTACACCTTC. Protein: CASSSRDLYGYTF.

This clonotype was found many times. The chain combines TRBV27 with TRBJ2-7; TRBD1 matches at 10 bases. J gave up 6 bases and V 6 bases, and 8 bases lay outside the gene matches. Germline values: CDR1 MNHEY, CDR2 SMNVEV (reference sequence). The CDR3 loop spans 14 amino acids. The CDR3, as DNA: TGTGCCAGCAGACGGACAGGGGGTACGTTCGAGCAGTACTTC. The encoded protein is CASRRTGGTFEQYF.

This clonotype came up many times. This sequence joins TRBV4-1 and TRBJ1-4; perhaps TRBD1 as D (6 bases). V was shortened by 5 bases and J by 6 bases, with 16 bases between the two germline ends. The CDR3 contains 15 residues. Germline CDR1 MGHRA, CDR2 YSYEKL. CDR3 amino acids: CASSSTGSSDEKLFF. The CDR3 DNA follows: TGCGCCAGCAGCTCCACAGGGAGTAGCGATGAAAAACTGTTTTTT.

This clonotype was seen more than once but under ten times. The chain couples TRBV11-3 to TRBJ2-3; 8 positions match TRBD1. The CDR3 extends over 14 amino acids. The junction had 5 bases not matched to a gene; V was cut back by 5 bases and J by 4 bases. Germline V lookup: CDR1 SGHNT, CDR2 YENEEA. CDR3 coding DNA: TGTGCCAGCAGCCCAAAGGACAGGGCAGATACGCAGTATTTT. Protein: CASSPKDRADTQYF.

This clonotype was observed at least ten times. J is TRBJ2-1 and V is TRBV10-3; no clear D gene. This CDR3 is built from 13 residues. CDR1 is ENHRY, CDR2 SYGVKD, per germline. Trimming cost V 4 bases and J 4 bases, with 8 bases left between them. CDR3 in amino acids: CAISASSYNEQFF. Here the CDR3 DNA reads TGTGCCATCAGTGCTTCTAGTTACAATGAGCAGTTCTTC.

This clonotype was counted many times. This chain uses TRBV12-3 or TRBV12-4 with TRBJ2-1; no reliable D call. Trimming cost V 7 bases and J 5 bases, with 15 bases left between them. The CDR3 totals 14 residues. CDR3 DNA: TGTGCCAGCACTCTTTTGGGGATCGACAATGAGCAGTTCTTC. Its translation is CASTLLGIDNEQFF.

The J gene is TRBJ2-1, the V gene TRBV19; 9 nucleotides align to TRBD2. This CDR3 has 17 amino acids. From germline, CDR1 is LNHDA and CDR2 SQIVND (reference sequence). V was pared by 7 bases and J by 6 bases, with 16 bases of the junction left unmatched. The CDR3 spells CASKKSGGSSNPNEQFF. CDR3 DNA sequence: TGTGCCAGTAAGAAAAGCGGGGGGTCCTCAAACCCCAATGAGCAGTTCTTC.